This T cell receptor (beta chain) came from a study of T cell repertoires in cytomegalovirus infection. Study background: From public TCR beta signatures came an indication of both CMV infection and matching HLA type.

Deletions cut 2 bases from V and 8 bases from J, with 14 bases between. The CDR3 is 14 amino acids. CDR1 is SGHNT and CDR2 is YYREEE in the germline V gene (reference sequence). TCRdb used MiXCR to reprocess the reads, holding one entry per CDR3 protein. Of about 920,000 distinct CDR3 sequences in the sample, around a third were seen once. On this clonotype itself: Its antigen is unidentified.

Sequenced material: cultured CD8+ T cells from PBMCs, taken from culture after CMV antigen stimulation. This receptor was identified in a human donor in good health (CMV status not recorded). Some clones in this sample may be carry-over from other donors' samples. This sequence joins TRBV5-4 and TRBJ1-3; D is possibly TRBD1 (5 bases). CDR3 in DNA: TGTGCCAGCAGCTTCGGCCTTGGGGGGGACACCATATATTTT. Translation gives CASSFGLGGDTIYF.